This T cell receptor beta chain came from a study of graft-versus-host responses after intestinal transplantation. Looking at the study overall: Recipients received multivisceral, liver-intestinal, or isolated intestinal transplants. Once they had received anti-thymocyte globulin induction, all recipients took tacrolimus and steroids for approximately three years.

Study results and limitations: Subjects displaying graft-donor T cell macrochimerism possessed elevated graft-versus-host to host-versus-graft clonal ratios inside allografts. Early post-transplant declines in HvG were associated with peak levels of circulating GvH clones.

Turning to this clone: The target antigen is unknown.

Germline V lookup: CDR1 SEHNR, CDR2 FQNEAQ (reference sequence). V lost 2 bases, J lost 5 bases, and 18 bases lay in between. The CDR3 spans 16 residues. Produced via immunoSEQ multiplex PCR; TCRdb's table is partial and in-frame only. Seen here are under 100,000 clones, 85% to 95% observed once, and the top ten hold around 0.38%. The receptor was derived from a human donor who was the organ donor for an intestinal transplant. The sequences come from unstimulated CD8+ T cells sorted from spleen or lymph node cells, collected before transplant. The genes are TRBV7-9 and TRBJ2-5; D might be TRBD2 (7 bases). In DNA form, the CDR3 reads TGTGCCAGCAGCTTATCCCTGGGGGGGGCCTACGAGACCCAGTACTTC. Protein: CASSLSLGGAYETQYF. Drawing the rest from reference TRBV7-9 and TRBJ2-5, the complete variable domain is DTGVSQNPRHKITKRGQNVTFRCDPISEHNRLYWYRQTLGQGPEFLTYFQNEAQLEKSRLLSDRFSAERPKGSFSTLEIQRTEQGDSAMYLCASSLSLGGAYETQYFGPGTRLLVL.